This T cell receptor beta chain was recovered during a study of blood T cell repertoires in COVID-19. About the study: Samples came from the United States, Italy and Spain, spanning acute and convalescent COVID-19. PBMCs, B-cell-depleted T cells, or T cells were the source of the cDNA or gDNA that made up the material.

Per the original methods: The assay estimated nucleated cells by amplifying reference gene primers. This table comes from immunoSEQ multiplex PCR, and its TCRdb copy is limited to in-frame clones, with some not included. The DNA was the basis for D and trimming; V, J and clone size are from that table. This sample has around 300,000 clones, with 88% found just once. The TCR sequence derives from a man aged 18 to 29 with active or convalescent COVID-19. The sample consisted of peripheral blood.

The CDR3 loop is CASGLTGRGYTF. As DNA, the CDR3 is TGTGCTAGTGGTTTGACAGGACGCGGCTACACCTTC. The V gene is TRBV12-5, the J gene TRBJ1-2; a weak D match, TRBD1 (5 bases). The CDR3 contains 12 residues. Trimming left V 2 bases short and J 8 bases short, with 9 bases between. Germline assignment: CDR1 LGHNT and CDR2 FRNRAP. Looking up the rest from reference TRBV12-5 and TRBJ1-2 gives the full variable domain: DARVTQTPRHKVTEMGQEVTMRCQPILGHNTVFWYRQTMMQGLELLAYFRNRAPLDDSGMPKDRFSAEMPDATLATLKIQPSEPRDSAVYFCASGLTGRGYTFGSGTRLTVV.